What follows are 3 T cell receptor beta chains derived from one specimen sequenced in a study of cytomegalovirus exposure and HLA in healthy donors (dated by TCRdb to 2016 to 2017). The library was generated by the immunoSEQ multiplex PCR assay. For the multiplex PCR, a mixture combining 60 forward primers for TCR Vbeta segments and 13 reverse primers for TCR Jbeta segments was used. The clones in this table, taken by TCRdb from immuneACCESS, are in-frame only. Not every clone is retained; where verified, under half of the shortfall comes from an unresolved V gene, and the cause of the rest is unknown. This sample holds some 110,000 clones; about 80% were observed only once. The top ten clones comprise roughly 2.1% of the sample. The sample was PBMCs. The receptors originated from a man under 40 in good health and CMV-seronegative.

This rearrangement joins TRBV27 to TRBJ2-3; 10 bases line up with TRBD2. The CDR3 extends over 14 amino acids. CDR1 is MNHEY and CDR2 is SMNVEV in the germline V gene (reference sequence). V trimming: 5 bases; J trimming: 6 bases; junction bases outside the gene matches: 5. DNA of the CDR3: TGTGCCAGCAGTCGAGCGGGAGGGCCGGATACGCAGTATTTT. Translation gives CASSRAGGPDTQYF.

CDR3 nucleotides: TGCGCCAGCAGCTCTGGACAGGGAGAGACTTCACCCCTCCACTTT. It encodes CASSSGQGETSPLHF. This chain uses TRBV5-1 with TRBJ1-6, with 8 bases identical to TRBD1. The CDR3 spans 15 residues. Germline CDR1 SGHRS, CDR2 YFSETQ. The V segment lost 3 bases and the J segment 9 bases; nucleotides outside the gene matches: 8.

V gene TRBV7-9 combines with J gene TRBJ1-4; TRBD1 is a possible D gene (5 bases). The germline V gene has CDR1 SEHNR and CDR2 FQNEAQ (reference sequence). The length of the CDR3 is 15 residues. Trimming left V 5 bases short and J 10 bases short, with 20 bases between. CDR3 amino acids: CASSPSGHGGGKLFF. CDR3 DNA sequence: TGTGCCAGCAGCCCCAGCGGGCACGGCGGGGGAAAACTGTTTTTT.